This record concerns one TCR beta chain sequence. Its matching antigen is unknown. V was pared by 5 bases and J by 7 bases, with 18 bases between. Looked up from germline, CDR1 is SEHNR and CDR2 is FQNEAQ (reference sequence). The CDR3 runs 15 residues. This sample is part of a study of shared clonotypes between healthy human individuals. Study-wide findings and caveats: It was observed that approximately 5% of naive CD4 clonotypes were shared across a handful of donors.

Profiled with immunoSEQ multiplex PCR; TCRdb holds only in-frame clones, not every one. The table records roughly 2.5 million clones, around nine tenths of them present only once. Sequenced material: naive CD4+ T cells sorted from blood. Subset meaning: CD45RA+ positively selected. This TCR was recovered from a man aged 18 to 29 in good health. The genes are TRBV7-9 and TRBJ2-1, with no clear D. The CDR3 here is CASSQMATTPNEQFF. The CDR3 coding sequence is TGTGCCAGCAGCCAAATGGCGACGACCCCTAATGAGCAGTTCTTC.